Following are 9 T cell receptor beta chains from one sample sequenced in a study of shared clonotypes between healthy human individuals. The protocol was immunoSEQ multiplex PCR, while the TCRdb copy is restricted to in-frame clones and leaves out a portion. The data contain 640,000 or so clones, about 78% of them singletons. The sequenced material came from memory CD4+ T cells sorted from blood. Stated subset: CD45RA-negative fraction. These receptor sequences come from a woman in her thirties in good health.

The chain carries TRBV29-1 and TRBJ2-3, with 7 nucleotides matching TRBD2. Per germline, CDR1 SQVTM and CDR2 ANQGSEA. CDR3 size: 13 residues. Trimming cost V 7 bases and J 0 bases; bases outside gene matches: 4. The CDR3 region is CSGGGGSTDTQYF. The CDR3 nucleotides read TGCAGCGGTGGCGGGGGAAGCACAGATACGCAGTATTTT.

Only a few counts were recorded for this clone. The rearrangement uses TRBV29-1 and TRBJ1-2; D not certain. The V gene's germline CDR1 is SQVTM and CDR2 ANQGSEA. The length of the CDR3 is 11 residues. With 4 bases removed from V and 6 bases from J, the gap between germline ends came to 9 bases. This CDR3 reads CSVGKGNGYTF. Written as DNA, the CDR3 is TGCAGCGTTGGTAAGGGAAATGGCTACACCTTC.

Points on this clone: Additional DNA sequences in this sample encode the identical CDR3. CDR3 sequence (DNA): TGTGCCAGCAGCTTAACAGGGGTGAACACTGAAGCTTTCTTT. Residues: CASSLTGVNTEAFF. V gene TRBV7-9 combines with J gene TRBJ1-1; 7 bases agree with TRBD1. Germline V CDR1 and CDR2: SEHNR, FQNEAQ (reference sequence). V dropped 2 bases and J dropped 0; count of bases not matched to a gene: 0. The CDR3 totals 14 residues.

The chain joins TRBV6-4 to TRBJ2-1, with D hard to call. Trimming left V 6 bases short and J 0 bases short, with 12 bases between. The CDR3 is 15 amino acids. Germline CDR1 MRHNA, CDR2 SNTAGT. The CDR3 sequence: CASSPSLSSYNEQFF. Written as DNA, the CDR3 is TGTGCCAGCAGCCCGTCACTCAGCTCCTACAATGAGCAGTTCTTC.

This sequence joins TRBV27 and TRBJ2-3, with a possible D match to TRBD1 (6 bases). With 5 bases removed from V and 5 bases from J, the gap between germline ends came to 14 bases. The CDR3 is 14 residues long. Per germline, CDR1 MNHEY and CDR2 SMNVEV (reference sequence). CDR3 sequence: CASSPGQEIDTQYF. The DNA of the CDR3 is TGTGCCAGCAGTCCGGGACAAGAGATAGATACGCAGTATTTT.

The chain carries TRBV6-6 and TRBJ2-2; D ambiguous. This CDR3 spans 15 amino acids. Germline values: CDR1 MNHNY, CDR2 SVGAGI (reference sequence). The ends were cut back, 6 bases at V and 5 bases at J, with 16 bases in the middle. The CDR3 is CASSPLGRPTGELFF. The CDR3 region has the DNA TGTGCCAGCAGCCCTCTTGGAAGGCCAACCGGGGAGCTGTTTTTT.

The rearrangement joins TRBV28 to TRBJ2-3; TRBD2 matches at 14 bases. The length of the CDR3 is 16 residues. V shed 4 bases and J 5 bases; nucleotides not matched to a gene: 5. CDR1 and CDR2 from the germline V gene are MDHEN and SYDVKM. The CDR3 DNA reads TGTGCCAGCAGTTCTGGGACTAGCGGGAGACGAGATACGCAGTATTTT. It encodes CASSSGTSGRRDTQYF.

This chain uses TRBV19 with TRBJ2-7; 7 nucleotides agree with TRBD1. In germline, CDR1 is LNHDA, CDR2 SQIVND (reference sequence). The CDR3 extends over 14 amino acids. J gave up 3 bases and V 5 bases, and 7 bases lay outside the gene matches. The CDR3 coding sequence is TGTGCCAGTAGTGAATCGGGACAGATCTACGAGCAGTACTTC. Translating it yields CASSESGQIYEQYF. Full variable domain (rest looked up from reference TRBV19 and TRBJ2-7): DGGITQSPKYLFRKEGQNVTLSCEQNLNHDAMYWYRQDPGQGLRLIYYSQIVNDFQKGDIAEGYSVSREKKESFPLTVTSAQKNPTAFYLCASSESGQIYEQYFGPGTRLTVT.

The chain uses TRBV9 and TRBJ2-7; tentative D call: TRBD2 (6 bases). The CDR3 has 15 amino acids. Trimming shortened V by 1 base and J by 5 bases, and 16 bases separated the two germline ends. CDR1 and CDR2 (germline): SGDLS, YYNGEE. The CDR3, as DNA: TGTGCCAGCAGCGTAACCCCCGGGAGCGAGAACGAGCAGTACTTC. Residues: CASSVTPGSENEQYF.